What follows is one T cell receptor (beta chain) and its context. This specimen comes from a study of OX40 agonist ivuxolimab in advanced cancers. Study background: Males comprised roughly four fifths of the group, whose mean age was about 61 years (range 23 to 79).

Assay used: immunoSEQ multiplex PCR; TCRdb lists only in-frame clones, some missing. The repertoire holds around 63,000 clones, with more than 80% as singletons. Unmatched junction bases numbered 11, after V lost 8 bases and J lost 5 bases. Looked up from germline, CDR1 is SNHLY and CDR2 is FYNNEI. The CDR3 has 16 amino acids. The chain uses TRBV2 and TRBJ2-2; 10 bases map to TRBD2. This receptor was taken from an adult with an advanced solid tumor such as melanoma, head and neck, liver or kidney cancer. Here the sequenced sample was CD4+ or CD8+ T cells sorted from blood, taken in a trial of the OX40 agonist ivuxolimab. This CDR3 is CASLPPSGRVTGELFF. The CDR3 bases are TGTGCCAGCTTGCCCCCTAGCGGGAGAGTGACCGGGGAGCTGTTTTTT.